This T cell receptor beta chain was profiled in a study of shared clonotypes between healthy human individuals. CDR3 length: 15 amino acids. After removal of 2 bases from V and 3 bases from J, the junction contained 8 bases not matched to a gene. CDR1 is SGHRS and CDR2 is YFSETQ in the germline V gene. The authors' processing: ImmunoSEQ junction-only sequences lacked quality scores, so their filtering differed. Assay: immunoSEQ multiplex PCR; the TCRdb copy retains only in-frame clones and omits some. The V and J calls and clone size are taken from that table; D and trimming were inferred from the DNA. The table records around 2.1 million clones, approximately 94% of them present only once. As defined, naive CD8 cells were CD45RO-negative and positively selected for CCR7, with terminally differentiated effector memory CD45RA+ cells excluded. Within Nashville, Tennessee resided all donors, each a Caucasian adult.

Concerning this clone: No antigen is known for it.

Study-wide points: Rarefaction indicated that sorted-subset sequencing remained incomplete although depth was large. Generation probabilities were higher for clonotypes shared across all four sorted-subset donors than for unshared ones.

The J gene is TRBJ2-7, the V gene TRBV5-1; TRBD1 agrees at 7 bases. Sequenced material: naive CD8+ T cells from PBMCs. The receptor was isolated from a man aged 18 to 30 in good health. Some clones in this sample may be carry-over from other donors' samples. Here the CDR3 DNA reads TGCGCCAGCAGCTTTGGGACAGCCAACGTCTACGAGCAGTACTTC. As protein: CASSFGTANVYEQYF.